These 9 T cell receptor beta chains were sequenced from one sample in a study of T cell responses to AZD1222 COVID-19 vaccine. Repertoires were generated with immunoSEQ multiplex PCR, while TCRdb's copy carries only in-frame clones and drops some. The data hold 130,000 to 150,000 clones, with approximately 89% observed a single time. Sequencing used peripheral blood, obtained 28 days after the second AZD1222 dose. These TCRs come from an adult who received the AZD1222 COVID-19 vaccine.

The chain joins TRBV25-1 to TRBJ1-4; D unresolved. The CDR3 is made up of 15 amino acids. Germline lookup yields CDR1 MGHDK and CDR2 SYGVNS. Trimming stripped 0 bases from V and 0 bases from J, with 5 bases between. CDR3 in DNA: TGTGCCAGCAGTGAATACGGGGCAACTAATGAAAAACTGTTTTTT. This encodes CASSEYGATNEKLFF.

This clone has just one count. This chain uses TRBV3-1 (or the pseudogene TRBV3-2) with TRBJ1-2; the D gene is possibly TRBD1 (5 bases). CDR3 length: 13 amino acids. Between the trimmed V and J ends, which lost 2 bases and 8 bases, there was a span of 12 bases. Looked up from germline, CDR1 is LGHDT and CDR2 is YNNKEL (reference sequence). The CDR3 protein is CASSQRDPNGYTF. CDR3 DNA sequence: TGTGCCAGCAGCCAACGGGACCCTAACGGCTACACCTTC.

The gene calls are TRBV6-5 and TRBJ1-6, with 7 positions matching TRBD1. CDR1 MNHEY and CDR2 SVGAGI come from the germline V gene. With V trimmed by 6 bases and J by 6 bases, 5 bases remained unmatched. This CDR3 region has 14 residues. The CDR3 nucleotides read TGTGCCAGCAGCGTACAGGGGCGTAATTCACCCCTCCACTTT. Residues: CASSVQGRNSPLHF.

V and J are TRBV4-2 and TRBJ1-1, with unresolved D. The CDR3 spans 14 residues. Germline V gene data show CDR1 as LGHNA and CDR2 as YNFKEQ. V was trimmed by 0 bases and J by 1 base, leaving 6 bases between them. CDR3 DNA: TGTGCCAGCAGCCAAGATCACGGGAACACTGAAGCTTTCTTT. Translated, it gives CASSQDHGNTEAFF.

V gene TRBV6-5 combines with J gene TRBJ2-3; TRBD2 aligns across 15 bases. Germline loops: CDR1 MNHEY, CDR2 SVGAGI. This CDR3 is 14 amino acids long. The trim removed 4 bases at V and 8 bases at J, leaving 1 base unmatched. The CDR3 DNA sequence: TGTGCCAGCAGTTCGGGACTAGCGGGAGGTACGCAGTATTTT. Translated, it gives CASSSGLAGGTQYF.

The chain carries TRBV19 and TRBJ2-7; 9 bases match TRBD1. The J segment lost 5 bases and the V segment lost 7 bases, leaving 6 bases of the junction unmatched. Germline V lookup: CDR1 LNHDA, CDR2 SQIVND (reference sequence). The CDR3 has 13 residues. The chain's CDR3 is CASTTQGADEQYF. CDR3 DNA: TGTGCCAGTACCACACAGGGGGCGGACGAGCAGTACTTC.

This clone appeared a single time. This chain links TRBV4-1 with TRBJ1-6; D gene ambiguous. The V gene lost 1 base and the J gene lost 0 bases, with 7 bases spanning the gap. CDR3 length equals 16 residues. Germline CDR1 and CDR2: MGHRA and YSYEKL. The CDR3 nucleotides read TGCGCCAGCAGCCAAGCAGAGAGCTCCTATAATTCACCCCTCCACTTT. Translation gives CASSQAESSYNSPLHF.

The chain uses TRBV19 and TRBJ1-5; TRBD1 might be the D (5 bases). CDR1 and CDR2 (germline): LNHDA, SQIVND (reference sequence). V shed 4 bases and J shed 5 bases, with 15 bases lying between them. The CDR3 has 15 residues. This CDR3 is CASSRGTSWDQPQHF. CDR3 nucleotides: TGTGCCAGTAGTAGAGGGACCAGTTGGGATCAGCCCCAGCATTTT.

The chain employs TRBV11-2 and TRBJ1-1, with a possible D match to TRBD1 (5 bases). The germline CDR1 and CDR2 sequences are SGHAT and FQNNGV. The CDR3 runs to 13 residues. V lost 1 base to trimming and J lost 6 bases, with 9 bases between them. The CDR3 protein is CASSLAGAPEAFF. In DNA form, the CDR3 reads TGTGCCAGCAGCTTAGCCGGGGCTCCTGAAGCTTTCTTT.